One and the same sample provided the 6 T cell receptor beta chains below, sequenced in a study of blood T cell repertoires in COVID-19. Profiling relied on immunoSEQ multiplex PCR, and the TCRdb table lists in-frame clones only, not all of them. This table has approximately 230,000 clones, 75% to 95% appearing once. Material: PBMCs or T cells enriched from blood (not recorded which). The receptors originated from a young woman who had recovered from COVID-19.

This rearrangement joins TRBV7-9 to TRBJ1-1; the match to TRBD1 covers 9 bases. This CDR3 contains 14 residues. Germline V lookup: CDR1 SEHNR, CDR2 FQNEAQ (reference sequence). Unmatched junction bases numbered 6, after V lost 0 bases and J lost 10 bases. The CDR3 sequence is CASSLAGQGVIAFF. For the CDR3, the DNA is TGTGCCAGCAGCTTAGCGGGACAGGGCGTAATAGCTTTCTTT.

The rearrangement uses TRBV27 and TRBJ2-3, with 7 bases fitting TRBD2. Trimming cost V 2 bases and J 1 base; bases outside gene matches: 6. CDR3 length equals 16 residues. Germline CDR1 is MNHEY and CDR2 is SMNVEV (reference sequence). CDR3 sequence: CASSLIASGGTDTQYF. CDR3 in DNA: TGTGCCAGCAGTTTAATAGCTAGCGGAGGCACAGATACGCAGTATTTT.

The V call is TRBV6-5, the J call TRBJ1-6; D remains ambiguous. Per germline, CDR1 MNHEY and CDR2 SVGAGI. The CDR3 consists of 15 residues. V was shortened by 2 bases and J by 2 bases, with 7 bases between the two germline ends. CDR3 loop: CASSYRRAYNSPLHF. CDR3 coding DNA: TGTGCCAGCAGTTACCGTCGGGCCTATAATTCACCCCTCCACTTT.

The V call is TRBV18, the J call TRBJ2-1; 7 nucleotides line up with TRBD2. The CDR3 is 14 amino acids. Germline V lookup: CDR1 KGHSH, CDR2 LQKENI. V lost 3 bases to trimming and J lost 6 bases; unmatched junction nucleotides: 5. CDR3 amino acids: CASSPRTSGNEQFF. The CDR3 region has the DNA TGTGCCAGCTCACCCCGGACTAGTGGCAATGAGCAGTTCTTC.

The chain joins TRBV19 to TRBJ1-1, with D possibly TRBD1 on 5 matching bases. Trimming left V 3 bases short and J 4 bases short, with 12 bases between. The CDR3 length is 14 residues. The V gene's germline CDR1 is LNHDA and CDR2 SQIVND (reference sequence). As DNA, the CDR3 is TGTGCCAGTAGTATTGGGGGAGGAGGCACTGAAGCTTTCTTT. Translation: CASSIGGGGTEAFF.

The chain employs TRBV28 and TRBJ2-7, with TRBD1 matching over 8 bases. Per germline, CDR1 MDHEN and CDR2 SYDVKM. After removal of 5 bases from V and 0 bases from J, the junction contained 9 bases not matched to a gene. The CDR3 runs 16 residues. CDR3 DNA sequence: TGTGCCAGCAGTCCACCGGGACAGGTTTTCTCCTACGAGCAGTACTTC. Translation: CASSPPGQVFSYEQYF.